This T cell receptor (beta chain) was profiled in a study of blood T cell repertoires in COVID-19. Overall study: Some COVID-19 samples were acute and others convalescent; all came from the United States, Italy and Spain. T cells, B-cell-depleted T cells, or PBMCs provided the cDNA or gDNA that served as material.

The CDR3 extends over 15 amino acids. Trimming shortened V by 2 bases and J by 1 base, and 11 bases separated the two germline ends. Germline V lookup: CDR1 LNHDA, CDR2 SQIVND (reference sequence). Residents of 24 US areas, aged roughly 18 to 95 years, made up the participants. Cohorts were determined from participant-reported clinical history. Profiled with immunoSEQ multiplex PCR; TCRdb holds only in-frame clones, not every one. The repertoire holds 170,000 or so clones, about 88% seen once, with approximately 9.4% in the top ten. The receptor was isolated from a woman between 18 and 29 years old who had recovered from COVID-19. V and J are TRBV19 and TRBJ1-1; D may be TRBD1 (6 bases). What was sequenced was PBMCs or T cells enriched from blood (not recorded which). The chain's CDR3 is CASSITGMANTEAFF. The DNA of the CDR3 is TGTGCCAGTAGTATAACAGGGATGGCGAACACTGAAGCTTTCTTT.